The T cell receptor (beta chain) under discussion was sequenced for a study of shared clonotypes between healthy human individuals (dated by TCRdb to about 2020). Study-wide context: A couple of women and a few men aged 18 to 49 years were included in the cohort. For each donor, CD4 naive and CD4 memory were each run on three plates, CD8 naive on two plates, and CD8 memory on one plate. To estimate repertoire size and how much clonotype sharing occurs between individuals, the study deeply sequenced the blood TCR repertoires of several healthy adults. Libraries were prepared and TCR repertoires were sequenced by different laboratories using diverse techniques, in order to increase sequencing depth and limit assay-specific biases. Each donor's leukapheresis produced roughly between roughly 0.85 and 10 billion PBMCs. The paper as a whole reports these results and caveats: Based on pairwise subsampling, the degree of clonotype sharing among donors was expected to be affected by sequencing depth. Sharing across several donors was observed for approximately 4.6% of naive CD4, over 3% of naive CD8, roughly 2.3% of memory CD4, and roughly 0.43% of memory CD8 clonotypes. Even with the large sequencing depth, rarefaction of the sorted-subset datasets indicated that sequencing was incomplete. Compared with non-shared clonotypes, clonotypes shared by all four sorted-subset donors had higher generation probabilities. Sampling was restricted to blood, and TCR repertoires in tissue are likely to differ from TCR repertoires in blood. Larger estimated clonotype richness was generally found for naive subsets than for memory subsets. Because the study included only a small number of donors, the genetic and exposure-history diversity represented was limited.

This clone appeared a single time. The clone's antigen remains unknown. Base-call qualities are not available, and no considerably larger clone is one nucleotide away. Counted from cysteine to phenylalanine, this CDR3 has 12 amino acids. The read is trimmed to its CDR3 DNA, 36 bases read in frame from base 1. Between the V and J ends, shortened by 0 bases and 8 bases respectively, the junction contains 7 bases. In the germline V gene (reference sequence), CDR1 corresponds to LNHDA and CDR2 to SQIVND. CD8 naive samples were obtained by positive selection for CCR7 among CD45RO-negative cells, yielding a CD45RA+CCR7+ population from which TemRA cells were excluded. The donors were healthy, HIV-negative adults who had no recently reported acute infections or vaccinations. All donors were Caucasian adults living in Nashville, Tennessee, USA. Blood was obtained by leukapheresis, after which PBMCs were separated by Ficoll-Histopaque density gradient centrifugation and cryopreserved in liquid nitrogen vapor phase. Analytical flow cytometry was used to check the purity and quantity of every magnetically sorted T cell population. Genomic DNA was isolated from each sorted fraction and quantified by UV absorbance on a Nanodrop 2000c.

Using the deep immunoSEQ assay, TCR CDR3 regions were amplified from genomic DNA by multiplex PCR. Extracted genomic DNA from each cell subset was distributed evenly across all wells of several immunoSEQ 96-well plates, and each plate was treated as a replicate. Each replicate PCR for sorted subsets received around 210 ng genomic DNA, equal to 28,000 or so T cell genomes. Purified libraries were quantified with a Qubit 3.0 fluorometer, sized on a Bioanalyzer 2100, and re-quantified with the KAPA Library Quantification kit. A separate single-read 150-cycle Illumina NextSeq 550 flow cell was used to sequence each immunoSEQ 96-well plate. On the study's bioinformatics: The immunoSEQ output contained only junctional sequences without quality scores, so filtering could not match that applied to full-length reads. Sequences were annotated with PyIR, a Python wrapper for IgBLAST v1.9, and V/J genes and CDR3 were assigned using IMGT germline references. Any read was removed if the V/J assignment was weak (E-value above 1e-6), the CDR3 was missing, or the read contained stop codons, out-of-frame junctions, or ambiguous translated residues. V3J clonotypes were defined as sequences sharing an identical inferred V gene, J gene, and CDR3 amino acid sequence. Percentage overlap between repertoires was computed as shared unique clonotypes divided by the size of the smaller repertoire. Three approaches were used to assess repertoire richness: RTK rarefaction, the Chao1 estimator, and Recon v2.1 estimates of unobserved clonotypes. OLGA was used to compute generation probabilities for all TCRbeta clonotypes that the gDNA method yielded from a handful of donors. TCRdb re-hosts the immuneACCESS table, in-frame sequences only. Its copies lack some clones; in the studies checked, an unresolved V gene accounts for under half of them, and the cause for the rest is not known. That table furnishes V, J and clone size, whereas the DNA furnished D and trimming. Present in this sample are hundreds of thousands of clones, 95% to 98% of which were seen just once. The top ten constitute less than 0.35% of the sample.

The sequencing sample was made of naive CD8+ T cells sorted from blood. This sample's cell subset or site label indicates: CD45RA+CCR7+. The receptor comes from a man aged 25-40 years in good health. The sequence joins TRBV19 to TRBJ1-2; the D gene remains uncertain. The CDR3 has the sequence CASSIEAGGYTF. The nucleotides read TGTGCCAGTAGTATAGAGGCGGGCGGCTACACCTTC.